These T cell receptor beta chains were read from a single sample in a study of CXCR3-negative and CXCR3-positive naive CD8 T cells. TCRdb re-called the 5' RACE reads; every CDR3 protein appears as one record, without DNA. In all, the sample yields roughly 6,800 distinct CDR3 sequences. The sample consisted of naive CXCR3+ CD8+ T cells from blood. The receptors were gathered from a human donor in good health. Some clones in this sample may be carry-over from other donors' samples. CDR3s include the opening cysteine and the closing phenylalanine or tryptophan. Clone size, where shown, is once, few, many, or a class for clones that have expanded.

clone size	V gene	J gene	CDR3 protein
NA	TRBV7-9	TRBJ2-7	CASSGRGPYEQYF
NA	TRBV4-1	TRBJ2-2	CASSRWSGDTGELFF
NA	TRBV20-1	TRBJ2-1	CSARNSPGSSYNEQFF
NA	TRBV27	TRBJ2-7	CASSWTSRHEQYF
medium-sized	TRBV12-5	TRBJ2-3	CASGLVVTAGTTDTQYF
medium-sized	TRBV29-1	TRBJ2-7	CSVERVSGTYEQYF
medium-sized	TRBV6-6	TRBJ2-1	CASSYLRNDYNEQFF
NA	TRBV3-1	TRBJ2-7	CASSQDLGATNPVWEQYF
NA	TRBV18	TRBJ2-3	CASSPDRGIGTDTQYF
NA	TRBV7-2	TRBJ2-1	CASSAYLAGPYNEQFF
NA	TRBV3-1	TRBJ2-7	CASSQETSYEQYF
medium-sized	TRBV28	TRBJ1-4	CASSLGLVLDNEKLFF
NA	TRBV15	TRBJ2-1	CATSDAGFYNEQFF
NA	TRBV25-1	TRBJ1-6	CASSPMDIYAPLHF
NA	TRBV29-1	TRBJ1-4	CSVGHPTEKLFF
medium-sized	TRBV29-1	TRBJ2-7	CSVVDSKSEQYF
medium-sized	TRBV10-3	TRBJ2-1	CAIGSGVRGHNEQFF
NA	TRBV5-1	TRBJ2-5	CASSFGTSETQYF
medium-sized	TRBV6-5	TRBJ1-2	CASRLQGTNYGYTF
medium-sized	TRBV27	TRBJ2-7	CASSTGTSGTNEQYF
medium-sized	TRBV29-1	TRBJ2-7	CSVRTGLTYEQYF
NA	TRBV5-8	TRBJ2-4	CASSLAWGTKNIQYF
medium-sized	TRBV14	TRBJ2-1	CASSPPLRNEQFF
medium-sized	TRBV6-5	TRBJ1-5	CASSPLDSNQPQHF
NA	TRBV28	TRBJ2-3	CASSLLVGPDTQYF
NA	TRBV6-2/TRBV6-3	TRBJ2-7	CASSYLAGTYEQYF
NA	TRBV29-1	TRBJ1-2	CSVHRDREAYGYTF
NA	TRBV3-1	TRBJ2-3	CASSPGGRRGAEDTQYF
medium-sized	TRBV18	TRBJ2-3	CASSPPGYPSTDTQYF
NA	TRBV5-6	TRBJ2-7	CASSFGTGRYEQYF
NA	TRBV25-1	TRBJ2-2	CASSEWMELFF
NA	TRBV5-5	TRBJ2-7	CATNTGQGTYEQYF
NA	TRBV4-1	TRBJ2-1	CASSQTETSGRGNEQFF
NA	TRBV11-1	TRBJ2-6	CASSLERGSGANVLTF
NA	TRBV7-2	TRBJ1-6	CASSPLTGFNSPLHF
NA	TRBV5-1	TRBJ2-7	CASSSAGATYEQYF
medium-sized	TRBV11-2	TRBJ2-7	CASSPFVGGAYEQYF
NA	TRBV15	TRBJ1-2	CATGQDLGDYGYTF
medium-sized	TRBV9	TRBJ2-6	CASSVGQGRSIMGANVLTF
NA	TRBV6-5	TRBJ1-5	CASRPQETEYSNQPQHF
NA	TRBV20-1	TRBJ1-1	CSALDGVNTEAFF
medium-sized	TRBV5-1	TRBJ2-2	CASSLTGGETGELFF
medium-sized	TRBV29-1	TRBJ2-1	CSVEDPSGSSYNEQFF
medium-sized	TRBV7-6	TRBJ2-7	CASSTSGSSYEQYF
medium-sized	TRBV29-1	TRBJ2-1	CSVWDGYNEQFF
NA	TRBV13	TRBJ2-1	CASSARLQEQFF
NA	TRBV29-1	TRBJ2-1	CSGTLGVGEQFF
medium-sized	TRBV12-5	TRBJ2-5	CASGLDVAGGPETQYF
NA	TRBV29-1	TRBJ2-7	CSVETLLSYEQYF
medium-sized	TRBV27	TRBJ2-2	CASSFFQGNTGELFF
NA	TRBV9	TRBJ2-1	CASSANRGNEQFF
medium-sized	TRBV21-1	TRBJ2-3	CASSPAGADTQYF
NA	TRBV7-9	TRBJ1-1	CASSGTGENTEAFF
medium-sized	TRBV11-1	TRBJ2-1	CASSLGGTVLSEQFF
NA	TRBV28	TRBJ1-3	CASSLTGSGNTIYF
NA	TRBV20-1	TRBJ2-3	CSARDALFAGGRPLSTDTQYF
NA	TRBV29-1	TRBJ2-2	CSVRAPGRENTGELFF